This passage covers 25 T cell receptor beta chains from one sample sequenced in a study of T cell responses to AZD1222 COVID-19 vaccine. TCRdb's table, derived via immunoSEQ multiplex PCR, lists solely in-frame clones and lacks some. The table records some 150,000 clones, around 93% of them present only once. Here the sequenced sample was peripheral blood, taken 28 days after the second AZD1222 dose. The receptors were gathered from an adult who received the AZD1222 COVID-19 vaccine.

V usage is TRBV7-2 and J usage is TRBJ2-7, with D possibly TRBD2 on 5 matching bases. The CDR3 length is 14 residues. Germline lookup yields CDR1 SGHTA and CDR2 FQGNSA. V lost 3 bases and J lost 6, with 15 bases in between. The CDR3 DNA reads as TGTGCCAGCAGCTTCCGGATGAGCAGCGGCGAGCAGTACTTC. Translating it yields CASSFRMSSGEQYF.

CDR3 region: CASSEFKILSTDTQYF. The CDR3 nucleotides read TGTGCCAGCAGTGAATTTAAGATTCTTAGCACAGATACGCAGTATTTT. V gene TRBV6-1 combines with J gene TRBJ2-3; D unresolved. V was cut by 2 bases and J by 0 bases, with 12 bases left in between. From germline, CDR1 is MNHNS and CDR2 SASEGT. CDR3 length: 16 amino acids.

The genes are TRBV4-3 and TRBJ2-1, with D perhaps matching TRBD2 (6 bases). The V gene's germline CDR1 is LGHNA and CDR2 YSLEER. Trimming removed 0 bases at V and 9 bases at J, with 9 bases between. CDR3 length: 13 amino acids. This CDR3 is CASSQDGRGEQFF. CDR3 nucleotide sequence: TGCGCCAGCAGCCAAGATGGGCGGGGTGAGCAGTTCTTC.

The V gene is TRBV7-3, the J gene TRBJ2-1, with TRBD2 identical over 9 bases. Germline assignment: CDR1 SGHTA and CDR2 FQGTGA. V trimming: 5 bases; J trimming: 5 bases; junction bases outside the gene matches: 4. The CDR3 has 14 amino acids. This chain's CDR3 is CASSPSGTHNEQFF. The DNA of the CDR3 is TGTGCCAGCAGCCCTAGCGGGACCCACAATGAGCAGTTCTTC.

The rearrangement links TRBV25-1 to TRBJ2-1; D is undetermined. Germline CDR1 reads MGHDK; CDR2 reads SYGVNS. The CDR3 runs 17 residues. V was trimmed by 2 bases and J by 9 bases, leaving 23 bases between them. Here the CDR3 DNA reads TGTGCCAGCAGTGAAAGGGCCCCCAGGCCAGGCCCGCGTGAGCAGTTCTTC. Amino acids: CASSERAPRPGPREQFF.

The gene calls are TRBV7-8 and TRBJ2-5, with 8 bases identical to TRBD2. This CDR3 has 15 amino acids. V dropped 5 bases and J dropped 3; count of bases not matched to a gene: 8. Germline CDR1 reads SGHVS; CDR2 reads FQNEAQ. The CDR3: CASSRGAGGKETQYF. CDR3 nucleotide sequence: TGTGCCAGCAGCCGGGGGGCGGGGGGCAAAGAGACCCAGTACTTC.

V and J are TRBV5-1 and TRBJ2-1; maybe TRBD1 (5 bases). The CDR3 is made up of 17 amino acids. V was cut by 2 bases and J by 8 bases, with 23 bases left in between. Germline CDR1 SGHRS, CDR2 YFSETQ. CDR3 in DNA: TGCGCCAGCAGCTTACCCCGGACAATCGGCACCAGGGATGAGCAGTTCTTC. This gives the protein CASSLPRTIGTRDEQFF.

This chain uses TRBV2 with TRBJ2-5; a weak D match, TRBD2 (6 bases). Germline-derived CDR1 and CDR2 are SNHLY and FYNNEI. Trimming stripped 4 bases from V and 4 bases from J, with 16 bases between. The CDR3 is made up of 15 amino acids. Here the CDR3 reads CASSVEGRRGETQYF. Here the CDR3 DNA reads TGTGCCAGCAGTGTGGAGGGCAGGAGGGGAGAGACCCAGTACTTC.

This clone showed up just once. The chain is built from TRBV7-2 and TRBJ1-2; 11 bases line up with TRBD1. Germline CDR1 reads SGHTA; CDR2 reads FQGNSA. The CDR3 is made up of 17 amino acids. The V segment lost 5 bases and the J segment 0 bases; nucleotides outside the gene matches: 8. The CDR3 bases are TGTGCCAGCAGCGGAGGGGACAGGGGGATTACTAACTATGGCTACACCTTC. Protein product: CASSGGDRGITNYGYTF.

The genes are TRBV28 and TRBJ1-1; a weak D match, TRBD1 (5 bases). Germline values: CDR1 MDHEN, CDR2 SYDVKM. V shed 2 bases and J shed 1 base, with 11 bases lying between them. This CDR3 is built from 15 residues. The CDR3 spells CASSLVGGTNTEAFF. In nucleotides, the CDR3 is TGTGCCAGCAGTTTAGTCGGGGGTACGAACACTGAAGCTTTCTTT.

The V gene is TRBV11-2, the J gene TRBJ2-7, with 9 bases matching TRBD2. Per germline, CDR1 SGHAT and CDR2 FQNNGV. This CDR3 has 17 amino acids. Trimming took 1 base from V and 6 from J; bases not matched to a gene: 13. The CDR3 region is CASSLVLAGMGFSEQYF. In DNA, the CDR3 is TGTGCCAGCAGCTTAGTCCTAGCGGGAATGGGGTTCTCCGAGCAGTACTTC.

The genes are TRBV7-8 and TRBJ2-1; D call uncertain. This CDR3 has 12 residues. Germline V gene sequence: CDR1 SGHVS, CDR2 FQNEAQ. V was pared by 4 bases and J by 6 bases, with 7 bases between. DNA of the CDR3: TGTGCCAGCAGCTCCCTCTCCAATGAGCAGTTCTTC. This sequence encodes CASSSLSNEQFF.

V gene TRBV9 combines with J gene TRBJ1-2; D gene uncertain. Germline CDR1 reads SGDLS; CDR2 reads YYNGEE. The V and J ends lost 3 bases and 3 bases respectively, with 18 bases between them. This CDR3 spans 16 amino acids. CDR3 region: CASSESRGIEDYGYTF. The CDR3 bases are TGTGCCAGCAGCGAAAGCAGAGGAATCGAGGACTATGGCTACACCTTC.

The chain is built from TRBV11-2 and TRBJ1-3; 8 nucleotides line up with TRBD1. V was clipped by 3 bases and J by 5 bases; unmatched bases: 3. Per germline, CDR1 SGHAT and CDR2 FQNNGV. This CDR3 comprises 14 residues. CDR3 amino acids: CASSLDRVRNTIYF. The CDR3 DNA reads TGTGCCAGCAGCTTGGACAGGGTTAGAAACACCATATATTTT.

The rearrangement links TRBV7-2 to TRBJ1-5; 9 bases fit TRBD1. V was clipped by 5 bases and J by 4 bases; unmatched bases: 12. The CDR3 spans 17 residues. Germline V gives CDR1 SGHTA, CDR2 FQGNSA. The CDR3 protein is CASSPQTGTGRNQPQHF. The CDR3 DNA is TGTGCCAGCAGCCCGCAAACCGGGACAGGGAGGAATCAGCCCCAGCATTTT.

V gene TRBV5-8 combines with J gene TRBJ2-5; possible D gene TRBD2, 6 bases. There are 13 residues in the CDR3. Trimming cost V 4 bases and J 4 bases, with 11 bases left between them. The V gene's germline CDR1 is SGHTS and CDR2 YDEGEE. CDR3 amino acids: CASSPSGRETQYF. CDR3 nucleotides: TGTGCCAGCAGCCCCTCCGGGAGAGAGACCCAGTACTTC.

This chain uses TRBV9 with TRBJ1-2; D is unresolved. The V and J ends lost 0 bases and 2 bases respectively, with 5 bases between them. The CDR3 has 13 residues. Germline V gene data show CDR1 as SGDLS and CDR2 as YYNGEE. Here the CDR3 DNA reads TGTGCCAGCAGCGTAGAGGAGAACTATGGCTACACCTTC. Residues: CASSVEENYGYTF.

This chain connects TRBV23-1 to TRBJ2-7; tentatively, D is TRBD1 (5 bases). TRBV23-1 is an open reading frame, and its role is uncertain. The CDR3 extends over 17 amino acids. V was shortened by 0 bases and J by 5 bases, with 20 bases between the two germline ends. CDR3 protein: CASSQSGPGNDSNEQYF. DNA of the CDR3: TGCGCCAGCAGTCAATCGGGGCCAGGTAATGATTCCAACGAGCAGTACTTC.

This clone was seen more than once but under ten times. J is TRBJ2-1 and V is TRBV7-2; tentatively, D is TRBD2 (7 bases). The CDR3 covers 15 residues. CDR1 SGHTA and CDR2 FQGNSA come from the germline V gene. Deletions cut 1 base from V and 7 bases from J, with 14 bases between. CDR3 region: CASSLVQGGGNEQFF. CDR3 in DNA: TGTGCCAGCAGCTTAGTGCAGGGAGGGGGTAATGAGCAGTTCTTC. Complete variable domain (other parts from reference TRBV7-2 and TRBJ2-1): GAGVSQSPSNKVTEKGKDVELRCDPISGHTALYWYRQSLGQGLEFLIYFQGNSAPDKSGLPSDRFSAERTGGSVSTLTIQRTQQEDSAVYLCASSLVQGGGNEQFFGPGTRLTVL.

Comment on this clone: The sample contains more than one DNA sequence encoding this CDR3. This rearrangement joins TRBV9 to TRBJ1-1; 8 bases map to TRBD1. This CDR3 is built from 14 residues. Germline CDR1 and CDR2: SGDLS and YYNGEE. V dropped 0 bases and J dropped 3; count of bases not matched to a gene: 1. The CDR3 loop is CASSVGQGHTEAFF. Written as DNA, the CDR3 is TGTGCCAGCAGCGTAGGACAGGGGCACACTGAAGCTTTCTTT.

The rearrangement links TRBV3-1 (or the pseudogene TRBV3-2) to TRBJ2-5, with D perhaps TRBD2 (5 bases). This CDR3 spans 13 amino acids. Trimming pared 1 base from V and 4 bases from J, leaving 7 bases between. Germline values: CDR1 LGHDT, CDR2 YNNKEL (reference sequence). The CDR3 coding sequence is TGTGCCAGCAGCCAAGCCAGCGGAGAGACCCAGTACTTC. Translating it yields CASSQASGETQYF.

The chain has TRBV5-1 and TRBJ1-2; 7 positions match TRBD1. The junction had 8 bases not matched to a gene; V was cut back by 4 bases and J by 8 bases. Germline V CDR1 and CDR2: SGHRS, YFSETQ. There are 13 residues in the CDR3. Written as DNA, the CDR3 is TGCGCCAGCAGCCCAGCCGACAGGGCGGGCTACACCTTC. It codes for CASSPADRAGYTF.

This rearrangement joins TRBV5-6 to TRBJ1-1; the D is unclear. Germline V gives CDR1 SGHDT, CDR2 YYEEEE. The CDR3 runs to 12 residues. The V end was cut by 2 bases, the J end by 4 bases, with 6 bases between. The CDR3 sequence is CASSLTRTEAFF. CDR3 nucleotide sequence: TGTGCCAGCAGCTTAACTCGCACTGAAGCTTTCTTT.

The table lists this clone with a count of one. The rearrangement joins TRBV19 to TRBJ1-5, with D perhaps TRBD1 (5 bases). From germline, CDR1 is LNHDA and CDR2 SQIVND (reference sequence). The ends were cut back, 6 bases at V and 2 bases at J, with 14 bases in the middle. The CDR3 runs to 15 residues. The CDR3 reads CASRFWGSGNQPQHF. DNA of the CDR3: TGTGCCAGTAGGTTTTGGGGGTCAGGCAATCAGCCCCAGCATTTT.

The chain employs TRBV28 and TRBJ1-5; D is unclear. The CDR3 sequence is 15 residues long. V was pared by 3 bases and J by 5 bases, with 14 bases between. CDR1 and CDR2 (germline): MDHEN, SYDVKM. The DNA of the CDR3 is TGTGCCAGCAGTTTTGGCAGAAAGATCTATCAGCCCCAGCATTTT. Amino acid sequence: CASSFGRKIYQPQHF.